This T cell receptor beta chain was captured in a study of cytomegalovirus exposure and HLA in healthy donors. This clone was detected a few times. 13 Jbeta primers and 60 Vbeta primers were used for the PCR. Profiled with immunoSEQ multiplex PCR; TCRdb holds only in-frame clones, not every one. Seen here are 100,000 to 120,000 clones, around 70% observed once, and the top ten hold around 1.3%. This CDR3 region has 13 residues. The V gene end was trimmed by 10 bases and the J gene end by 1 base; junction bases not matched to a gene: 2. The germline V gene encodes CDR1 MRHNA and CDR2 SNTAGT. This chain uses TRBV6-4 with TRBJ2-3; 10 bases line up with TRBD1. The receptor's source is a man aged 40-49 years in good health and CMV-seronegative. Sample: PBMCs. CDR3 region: CATGTGGTDTQYF. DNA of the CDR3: TGTGCCACCGGGACAGGGGGCACAGATACGCAGTATTTT.